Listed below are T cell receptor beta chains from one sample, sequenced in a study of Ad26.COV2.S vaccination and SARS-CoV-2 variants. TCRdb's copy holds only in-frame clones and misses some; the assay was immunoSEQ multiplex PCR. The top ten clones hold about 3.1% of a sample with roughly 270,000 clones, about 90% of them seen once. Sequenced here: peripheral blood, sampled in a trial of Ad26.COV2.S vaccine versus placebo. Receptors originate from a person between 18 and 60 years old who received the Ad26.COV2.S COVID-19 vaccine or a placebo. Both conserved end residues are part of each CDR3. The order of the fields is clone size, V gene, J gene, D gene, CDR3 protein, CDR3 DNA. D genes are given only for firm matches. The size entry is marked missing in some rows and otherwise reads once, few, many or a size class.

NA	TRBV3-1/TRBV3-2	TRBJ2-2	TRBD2	CASSPLFGTSGGNTGELFF	TGTGCCAGCAGCCCCCTTTTTGGGACTAGCGGGGGCAACACCGGGGAGCTGTTTTTT
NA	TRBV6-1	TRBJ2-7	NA	CASSEPVDRSDYEQYF	TGTGCCAGCAGTGAACCGGTTGACAGGTCCGATTACGAGCAGTACTTC
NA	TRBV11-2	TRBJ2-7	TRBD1	CASRPMTGNSHSYEQYF	TGTGCCAGCAGGCCCATGACAGGGAACTCCCACTCCTACGAGCAGTACTTC
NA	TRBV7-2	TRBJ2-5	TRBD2	CASSPAGVTQYF	TGTGCCAGCAGCCCAGCGGGAGTGACCCAGTACTTC
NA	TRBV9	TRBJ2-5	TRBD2	CASTRNSGIRETQYF	TGTGCCAGCACCCGCAACAGCGGGATTAGAGAGACCCAGTACTTC
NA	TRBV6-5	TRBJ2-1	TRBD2	CASSWLSGRIYNEQFF	TGTGCCAGCAGTTGGCTAAGCGGGAGGATCTACAATGAGCAGTTCTTC
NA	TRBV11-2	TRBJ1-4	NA	CASSPTGNTNEKLFF	TGTGCCAGCAGCCCCACAGGGAACACTAATGAAAAACTGTTTTTT
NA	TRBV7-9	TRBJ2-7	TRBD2	CASSLTSEKTYEQYF	TGTGCCAGCAGCTTAACTAGCGAGAAAACCTACGAGCAGTACTTC
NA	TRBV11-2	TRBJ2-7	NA	CASSLKVVPDRRSEQYF	TGTGCCAGCAGCTTGAAAGTGGTTCCCGACAGGCGGTCCGAGCAGTACTTC
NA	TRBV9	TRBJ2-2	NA	CASSVGGVDTGELFF	TGTGCCAGCAGCGTAGGGGGGGTAGACACCGGGGAGCTGTTTTTT
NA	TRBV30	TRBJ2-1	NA	CAWMTKSTPYNEQFF	TGTGCCTGGATGACCAAATCAACCCCATACAATGAGCAGTTCTTC
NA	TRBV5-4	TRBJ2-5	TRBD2	CASSLGREGLFSQETQYF	TGTGCCAGCAGCTTGGGGCGGGAGGGCCTATTTAGCCAAGAGACCCAGTACTTC
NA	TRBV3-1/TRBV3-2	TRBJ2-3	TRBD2	CASSQDPRLAGTDTQYF	TGTGCCAGCAGCCAAGATCCCCGACTAGCGGGGACAGATACGCAGTATTTT
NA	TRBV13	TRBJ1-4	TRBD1	CASSSSGTGVNEKLFF	TGTGCCAGCAGCTCATCCGGGACAGGGGTTAATGAAAAACTGTTTTTT
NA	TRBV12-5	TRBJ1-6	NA	CASGYEVSPLHF	TGTGCTAGTGGTTATGAGGTTTCACCCCTCCACTTT
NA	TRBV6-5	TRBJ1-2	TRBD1	CASSQGARNYGYTF	TGTGCCAGCAGTCAGGGGGCGCGAAACTATGGCTACACCTTC
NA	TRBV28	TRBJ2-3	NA	CASSETLGTKGDTQYF	TGTGCCAGCAGTGAAACCCTCGGGACAAAGGGCGATACGCAGTATTTT
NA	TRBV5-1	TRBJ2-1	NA	CASSLNAPEGSSYNEQFF	TGCGCCAGCAGCTTGAACGCGCCGGAGGGGAGCTCCTACAATGAGCAGTTCTTC
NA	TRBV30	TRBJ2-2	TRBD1	CAWTMGTGWGELFF	TGTGCCTGGACCATGGGGACAGGGTGGGGGGAGCTGTTTTTT
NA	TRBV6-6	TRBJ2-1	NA	CASRPSGANNEQFF	TGTGCCAGCAGACCCTCGGGGGCCAACAATGAGCAGTTCTTC
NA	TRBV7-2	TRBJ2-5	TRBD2	CASSLFGGSLPETQYF	TGTGCCAGCAGCTTATTCGGCGGGAGTTTGCCAGAGACCCAGTACTTC
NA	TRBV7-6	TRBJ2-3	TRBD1	CASSTGTVSTDTQYF	TGTGCCAGCAGCACCGGGACAGTGAGCACAGATACGCAGTATTTT
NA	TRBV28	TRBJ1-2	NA	CASSPSTGRHGYTF	TGTGCCAGCAGTCCCTCAACAGGGAGACATGGCTACACCTTC
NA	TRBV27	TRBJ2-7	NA	CASSSSRGPYEQYF	TGTGCCAGCAGTTCCTCCCGGGGCCCCTACGAGCAGTACTTC
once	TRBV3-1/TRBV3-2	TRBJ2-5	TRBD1	CASSIPTGWETQYF	TGTGCCAGCAGCATACCGACAGGGTGGGAGACCCAGTACTTC
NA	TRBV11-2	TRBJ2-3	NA	CASSLEPDTQYF	TGTGCCAGCAGCTTAGAACCAGATACGCAGTATTTT
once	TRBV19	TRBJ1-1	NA	CASSMGGLMNTEAFF	TGTGCCAGTAGTATGGGCGGGTTAATGAACACTGAAGCTTTCTTT
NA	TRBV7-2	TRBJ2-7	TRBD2	CASRGLAGTSYEQYF	TGTGCCAGCAGGGGACTAGCGGGGACCTCCTACGAGCAGTACTTC
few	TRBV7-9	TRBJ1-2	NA	CASSLGGRGSGYTF	TGTGCCAGCAGCTTAGGGGGGCGCGGGAGTGGCTACACCTTC
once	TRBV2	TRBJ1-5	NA	CASMFDAGNQPQHF	TGTGCCAGCATGTTCGATGCAGGCAATCAGCCCCAGCATTTT
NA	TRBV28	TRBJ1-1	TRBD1	CASSPGQAHTEAFF	TGTGCCAGCAGTCCCGGACAGGCGCACACTGAAGCTTTCTTT
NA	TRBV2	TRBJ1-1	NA	CASSGPGGVWNTEAFF	TGTGCCAGCAGTGGACCCGGGGGCGTTTGGAACACTGAAGCTTTCTTT
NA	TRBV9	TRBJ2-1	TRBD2	CASSVVGGGTNEQFF	TGTGCCAGCAGCGTAGTGGGCGGGGGGACGAATGAGCAGTTCTTC
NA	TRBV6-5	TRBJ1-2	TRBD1	CASSRTGRHGYTF	TGTGCCAGCAGCCGGACAGGGAGGCATGGCTACACCTTC
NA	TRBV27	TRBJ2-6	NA	CASTFSGANVLTF	TGTGCCAGCACCTTCTCTGGGGCCAACGTCCTGACTTTC
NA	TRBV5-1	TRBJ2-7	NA	CASSVDNSYEQYF	TGCGCCAGCAGCGTTGACAACTCCTACGAGCAGTACTTC
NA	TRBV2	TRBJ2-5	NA	CASLGRQETQYF	TGTGCCAGCTTAGGCAGGCAAGAGACCCAGTACTTC
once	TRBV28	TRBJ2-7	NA	CASSWLPSGAQYF	TGTGCCAGCAGTTGGCTACCCTCCGGTGCGCAGTACTTC
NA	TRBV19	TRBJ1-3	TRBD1	CASSDGTGAISGNTIYF	TGTGCCAGTAGCGATGGGACAGGAGCGATCTCTGGAAACACCATATATTTT
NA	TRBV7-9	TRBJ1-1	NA	CASRPTEAFF	TGTGCCAGCAGGCCCACTGAAGCTTTCTTT
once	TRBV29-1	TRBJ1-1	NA	CSVDRDTAGAFF	TGCAGCGTTGATCGGGACACGGCGGGAGCTTTCTTT
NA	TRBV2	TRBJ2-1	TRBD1	CASTGQTGRTGSYNEQFF	TGTGCCAGCACGGGACAGACCGGTCGGACAGGGAGCTACAATGAGCAGTTCTTC
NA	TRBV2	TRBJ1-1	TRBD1	CASTQGDRQVTEAFF	TGTGCCAGCACCCAAGGGGACAGGCAAGTCACTGAAGCTTTCTTT
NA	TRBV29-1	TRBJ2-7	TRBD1	CSAQGTGISYEQYF	TGCAGCGCCCAGGGGACAGGGATCTCCTACGAGCAGTACTTC
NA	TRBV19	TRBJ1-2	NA	CASSPRPVENYGYTF	TGTGCCAGTAGTCCCCGACCAGTGGAGAACTATGGCTACACCTTC
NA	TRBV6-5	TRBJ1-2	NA	CASSQPTTANYGYTF	TGTGCCAGCAGTCAACCTACGACAGCAAACTATGGCTACACCTTC
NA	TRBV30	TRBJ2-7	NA	CAWSVQLGLNEQYF	TGTGCCTGGAGTGTACAGCTGGGTTTGAACGAGCAGTACTTC
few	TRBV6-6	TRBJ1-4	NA	CASSFAGANEKLFF	TGTGCCAGCAGTTTCGCAGGGGCTAATGAAAAACTGTTTTTT
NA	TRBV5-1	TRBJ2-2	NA	CASSLVGVDTGELFF	TGCGCCAGCAGCTTGGTTGGGGTCGACACCGGGGAGCTGTTTTTT
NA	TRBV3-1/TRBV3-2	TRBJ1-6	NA	CASNLHGSGNSPLHF	TGTGCCAGCAACCTACACGGTTCCGGGAATTCACCCCTCCACTTT
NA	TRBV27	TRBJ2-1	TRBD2	CASSLIAGTSGGYNEQFF	TGTGCCAGCAGTTTAATCGCCGGGACTAGCGGGGGCTACAATGAGCAGTTCTTC
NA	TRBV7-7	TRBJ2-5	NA	CASSQIIDRSRRETQYF	TGTGCTAGCAGCCAAATTATAGACCGCTCTAGAAGAGAGACCCAGTACTTC
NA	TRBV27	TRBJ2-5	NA	CASSRGRSETQYF	TGTGCCAGCAGTCGGGGGCGGTCAGAGACCCAGTACTTC
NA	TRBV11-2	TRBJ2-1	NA	CASSFGTQHYNEQFF	TGTGCCAGCAGCTTCGGGACTCAACATTACAATGAGCAGTTCTTC